A single sample gave rise to the 22 T cell receptor beta chains below, sequenced in a study of shared clonotypes between healthy human individuals. Data came from immunoSEQ multiplex PCR; TCRdb stores just in-frame clones and leaves some out. The table includes a few million clones, roughly 95% detected once. The sample comprised naive CD4+ T cells sorted from blood. As to subset: CD45RA+ positively selected. The receptor source for this set is a man aged 18 to 29 in good health.

The chain is built from TRBV5-8 and TRBJ2-5; D is unresolved. The CDR3 runs 14 residues. CDR1 is SGHTS and CDR2 is YDEGEE in the germline V gene. With 4 bases removed from V and 5 bases from J, the gap between germline ends came to 15 bases. The CDR3 reads CASSPRLSVETQYF. DNA for the CDR3: TGTGCCAGCAGCCCACGCCTGAGCGTGGAGACCCAGTACTTC.

As for this clone: This is likely a read error, given that the CDR3 carries no conserved phenylalanine or tryptophan at its end. The DNA is left out, because the CDR3 cannot be placed on it with certainty; the CDR3 is given as TCRdb lists it. CDR3 loop: CASSPAEGQVL. The rearrangement links TRBV18 to TRBJ2-2; the D call in the table, TRBD2, was not verified against the DNA. A total of 11 residues make up the CDR3, ends included. Germline V gives CDR1 KGHSH, CDR2 LQKENI.

This clone was seen only once. The V and J genes are TRBV10-3 and TRBJ1-3, with D possibly being TRBD1 (5 bases). The V and J ends lost 6 bases and 0 bases respectively, with 15 bases between them. This CDR3 is 16 amino acids long. Germline values: CDR1 ENHRY, CDR2 SYGVKD. The CDR3 here is CAISEGSPFSGNTIYF. The CDR3 nucleotides are TGTGCCATCAGCGAGGGGAGTCCGTTCTCTGGAAACACCATATATTTT.

J is TRBJ2-1 and V is TRBV7-2; 13 bases are shared with TRBD2. Germline V gives CDR1 SGHTA, CDR2 FQGNSA. The CDR3 sequence is 18 residues long. Trimming took 10 bases from V and 4 from J; bases not matched to a gene: 16. DNA of the CDR3: TGTGCCATCCGAAGATGGCGGACTAGCGGGGGAACATACAATGAGCAGTTCTTC. Its protein product is CAIRRWRTSGGTYNEQFF.

The genes are TRBV5-1 and TRBJ1-6; TRBD1 might be the D (6 bases). Trimming left V 4 bases short and J 0 bases short, with 11 bases between. CDR3 length equals 16 residues. Looked up from germline, CDR1 is SGHRS and CDR2 is YFSETQ. The CDR3 spells CASSLQGSSYNSPLHF. The CDR3 coding sequence is TGCGCCAGCAGCCTTCAGGGGAGCTCCTATAATTCACCCCTCCACTTT.

The V and J genes are TRBV27 and TRBJ1-4, with no clear D. From germline, CDR1 is MNHEY and CDR2 SMNVEV (reference sequence). Trimming took 3 bases from V and 10 from J, leaving 15 bases between them. The CDR3 totals 14 residues. The CDR3 sequence: CASSFYLEYGKLFF. The DNA of the CDR3 is TGTGCCAGCAGTTTTTACCTCGAATATGGAAAACTGTTTTTT. The entire variable domain, with the rest obtained from reference TRBV27 and TRBJ1-4, is as follows: EAQVTQNPRYLITVTGKKLTVTCSQNMNHEYMSWYRQDPGLGLRQIYYSMNVEVTDKGDVPEGYKVSRKEKRNFPLILESPSPNQTSLYFCASSFYLEYGKLFFGSGTQLSVL.

The genes are TRBV5-4 and TRBJ2-5, with 10 bases matching TRBD2. With V trimmed by 4 bases and J by 5 bases, 11 bases remained unmatched. This CDR3 has 16 residues. Germline V CDR1 and CDR2: SGHNT, YYREEE (reference sequence). The DNA of the CDR3 is TGTGCCAGCAGCCTATCAGCGGGGGGGCGCATTGAGACCCAGTACTTC. Its translation: CASSLSAGGRIETQYF.

The chain joins TRBV18 to TRBJ2-5, with D possibly being TRBD1 or TRBD2 (5 bases each). The CDR3 is 16 amino acids. The V gene lost 2 bases and the J gene lost 0 bases, with 13 bases spanning the gap. Germline CDR1 reads KGHSH; CDR2 reads LQKENI. The CDR3 nucleotides are TGTGCCAGCTCACCATCGGCAGGGAGAAACCAAGAGACCCAGTACTTC. Amino acids: CASSPSAGRNQETQYF.

CDR3 sequence reads: CAISERQGAYEAFF. The CDR3 DNA reads TGTGCCATCAGTGAAAGGCAGGGGGCTTATGAAGCTTTCTTT. V and J are TRBV10-3 and TRBJ1-1; TRBD1 matches 8 bases. J was trimmed by 7 bases and V by 3 bases; bases with no gene match: 7. The length of the CDR3 is 14 residues. Germline CDR1 ENHRY, CDR2 SYGVKD.

V and J are TRBV29-1 and TRBJ1-4; D may be TRBD1 (5 bases). V lost 7 bases, J lost 0 bases, and 12 bases lay in between. This CDR3 contains 14 residues. Germline lookup yields CDR1 SQVTM and CDR2 ANQGSEA. The CDR3 loop is CSASRGATNEKLFF. CDR3 nucleotides: TGCAGCGCCTCGAGGGGTGCAACTAATGAAAAACTGTTTTTT.

In regard to this clone: Other DNA sequences from this sample encode an identical CDR3 as well. This chain joins TRBV15 and TRBJ2-7, with D tentatively TRBD1 (5 bases). Germline values: CDR1 LNHNV, CDR2 YYDKDF (reference sequence). V shed 3 bases and J shed 0 bases, with 12 bases lying between them. This CDR3 region has 15 residues. Here the CDR3 DNA reads TGTGCCACCAGCAGGGACGTAGGGGCCTCCTACGAGCAGTACTTC. This sequence encodes CATSRDVGASYEQYF.

This chain uses TRBV27 with TRBJ2-7; possible D gene TRBD1, 6 bases. From germline, CDR1 is MNHEY and CDR2 SMNVEV (reference sequence). V was clipped by 4 bases and J by 4 bases, with 20 bases between them. The CDR3 loop spans 16 amino acids. Here the CDR3 DNA reads TGTGCCAGCAGTTCTTCAGGGGCCGGCGAAACTTACGAGCAGTACTTC. It encodes CASSSSGAGETYEQYF.

This clone has only one observation. This chain links TRBV6-1 with TRBJ2-3; D perhaps matches TRBD2 (5 bases). The V end lost 7 bases, the J end lost 2 bases, and 13 bases lay between the germline ends. The length of the CDR3 is 14 residues. CDR1 MNHNS and CDR2 SASEGT come from the germline V gene. CDR3 residues: CASTGGENTDTQYF. CDR3 sequence (DNA): TGTGCCAGCACCGGTGGGGAGAACACAGATACGCAGTATTTT.

The chain links TRBV5-4 to TRBJ1-4; maybe TRBD1 (6 bases). The CDR3 is 13 residues long. Looked up from germline, CDR1 is SGHNT and CDR2 is YYREEE (reference sequence). The V end was cut by 0 bases, the J end by 7 bases, with 7 bases between. CDR3 DNA: TGTGCCAGCAGCTTGGACAGGGCTGAAAAACTGTTTTTT. Protein sequence: CASSLDRAEKLFF. Combining the CDR3 with reference TRBV5-4 and TRBJ1-4 gives the whole variable domain ETGVTQSPTHLIKTRGQQVTLRCSSQSGHNTVSWYQQALGQGPQFIFQYYREEENGRGNFPPRFSGLQFPNYSSELNVNALELDDSALYLCASSLDRAEKLFFGSGTQLSVL.

The chain carries TRBV7-6 and TRBJ2-7, with a possible D match to TRBD2 (5 bases). CDR3 length: 13 residues. Germline CDR1 and CDR2: SGHVS and FNYEAQ. The V and J ends lost 3 bases and 6 bases respectively, with 12 bases between them. In DNA form, the CDR3 reads TGTGCCAGCAGCTTCGGGAAAGGCGCCGAGCAGTACTTC. It yields the protein CASSFGKGAEQYF.

The chain has TRBV20-1 and TRBJ1-6; D not resolved. This CDR3 spans 11 amino acids. Trimming stripped 2 bases from V and 7 bases from J, with 3 bases between. Per germline, CDR1 DFQATT and CDR2 SNEGSKA (reference sequence). CDR3 in amino acids: CSARWNSPLHF. CDR3 DNA sequence: TGCAGTGCTAGATGGAATTCACCCCTCCACTTT.

This rearrangement joins TRBV6-4 to TRBJ2-7; D call uncertain. Trimming took 7 bases from V and 4 from J, leaving 5 bases between them. The germline gives CDR1 MRHNA, CDR2 SNTAGT. The CDR3 is 10 residues long. The CDR3 DNA reads as TGTGCCAGCATGTGGTACGAGCAGTACTTC. Translation gives CASMWYEQYF.

The chain uses TRBV2 and TRBJ2-3, with 10 positions matching TRBD1. Germline V CDR1 and CDR2: SNHLY, FYNNEI. Germline trimming cut 4 bases from V and 4 bases from J; bases unmatched to any gene: 5. CDR3 size: 15 residues. DNA for the CDR3: TGTGCCAGCAGTGTACGGACAGGGGGTCCAGATACGCAGTATTTT. This gives the protein CASSVRTGGPDTQYF.

V is TRBV30 and J is TRBJ2-7, with a possible D match to TRBD2 (7 bases). CDR1 is GTSNPN, CDR2 SVGIG, per germline (reference sequence). With 1 base removed from V and 1 base from J, the gap between germline ends came to 17 bases. The CDR3 has 16 amino acids. The CDR3 DNA reads as TGTGCCTGGAGTGGACGGGGGGCGCGTCTATCCTACGAGCAGTACTTC. Protein product: CAWSGRGARLSYEQYF.

The genes are TRBV18 and TRBJ1-1; no firm D call. V lost 5 bases to trimming and J lost 7 bases, with 8 bases between them. The CDR3 covers 11 residues. The germline V gene has CDR1 KGHSH and CDR2 LQKENI. The chain's CDR3 is CASSSGLEAFF. DNA of the CDR3: TGTGCCAGCTCATCCGGCCTTGAAGCTTTCTTT.

This chain uses TRBV6-5 with TRBJ2-6; 7 bases are a match to TRBD2. Germline lookup yields CDR1 MNHEY and CDR2 SVGAGI. CDR3 length: 15 residues. J lost 2 bases, V lost 7 bases, and 5 bases had no gene match. The CDR3 DNA is TGTGCCAGCACCCCGGGGGGAGCTGGGGCCAACGTCCTGACTTTC. This encodes CASTPGGAGANVLTF.

The chain combines TRBV7-9 with TRBJ2-2; D ambiguous. The CDR3 loop spans 15 amino acids. CDR1 is SEHNR and CDR2 is FQNEAQ in the germline V gene (reference sequence). Between the trimmed V and J ends, which lost 5 bases and 1 base, there was a span of 11 bases. CDR3 in amino acids: CASSPGSLNTGELFF. The CDR3 DNA sequence: TGTGCCAGCAGCCCTGGCAGTTTGAACACCGGGGAGCTGTTTTTT.